A single sample is the source of the 14 T cell receptor beta chains below, sequenced in a study of CD8 T cells in Susac syndrome. With random hexamers, reverse transcription was performed on roughly 0.45 to 1 ug of RNA. TCRdb ran MiXCR on the immunoSEQ multiplex PCR reads and lists one entry per CDR3 protein. The table lists 150,000 or so distinct CDR3 sequences, about 96% of them singletons. The source material was CD4+ T cells from PBMCs. These receptors were collected from a human donor with Susac syndrome.

The sample holds a few counts of this clonotype. DNA for the CDR3: TGCGCCAGCAGCCAAGGGCAGAGCTACAATGAGCAGTTCTTC. Protein sequence: CASSQGQSYNEQFF. This chain links TRBV4-1 with TRBJ2-1, with D unclear. This CDR3 spans 14 amino acids. V lost 1 base and J 3 bases, leaving 7 bases between the germline ends. CDR1 and CDR2 (germline): MGHRA, YSYEKL.

The chain recombines TRBV5-6 with TRBJ2-3; D ambiguous. The length of the CDR3 is 13 residues. Trimming cost V 0 bases and J 5 bases, with 7 bases left between them. In germline, CDR1 is SGHDT, CDR2 YYEEEE. CDR3 sequence reads: CASSLAAEDTQYF. The CDR3 bases are TGTGCCAGCAGCTTGGCGGCAGAAGATACGCAGTATTTT.

The V and J genes are TRBV20-1 and TRBJ1-5, with 8 bases matching TRBD1. This CDR3 is 14 amino acids long. With 6 bases clipped from V and 1 base from J, the junction kept 5 bases outside the gene matches. Per the germline V gene, CDR1 is DFQATT and CDR2 is SNEGSKA (reference sequence). As DNA, the CDR3 is TGCAGTGCCCAGGGGGCGTTAAGCAATCAGCCCCAGCATTTT. Amino acids: CSAQGALSNQPQHF.

The rearrangement joins TRBV3-1 to TRBJ1-2; possible D gene TRBD1, 6 bases. The germline CDR1 and CDR2 sequences are LGHDT and YNNKEL (reference sequence). The CDR3 runs 13 residues. V lost 4 bases and J lost 4, with 10 bases in between. CDR3 in amino acids: CASSPRGVYGYTF. In nucleotides, the CDR3 is TGTGCCAGCAGCCCGAGGGGGGTCTATGGCTACACCTTC.

J is TRBJ2-3 and V is TRBV28; D assignment may be TRBD1 or TRBD2 (5 bases each). CDR3 size: 15 residues. The V end was cut by 9 bases, the J end by 0 bases, with 16 bases between. CDR1 is MDHEN, CDR2 SYDVKM, per germline. The CDR3 loop reads CASTLPGPSTDTQYF. For the CDR3, the DNA is TGTGCCAGTACCCTCCCGGGACCGAGCACAGATACGCAGTATTTT.

As concerns this clonotype: At one of its ends the junction is not consistent with the germline gene, which may arise from a read error. The chain recombines TRBV29-1 with TRBJ1-3; D ambiguous. CDR3 length: 11 residues. Germline CDR1 is SQVTM and CDR2 is ANQGSEA. The CDR3 nucleotides are TGCAGCGCTGAACACCGAAACACCATATATTTT. Encoded protein: CSAEHRNTIYF.

The chain combines TRBV9 with TRBJ2-5; D remains ambiguous. V gave up 0 bases and J gave up 5 bases, with 8 bases separating them. Germline V gene data show CDR1 as SGDLS and CDR2 as YYNGEE. CDR3 size: 13 residues. The CDR3 reads CASSVAAGETQYF. CDR3 nucleotide sequence: TGTGCCAGCAGCGTAGCCGCAGGCGAGACCCAGTACTTC.

The CDR3 sequence: CASSPFRRFESNQPQHF. As DNA, the CDR3 is TGTGCCAGCAGCCCTTTCCGGCGGTTCGAGAGCAATCAGCCCCAGCATTTT. The chain has TRBV7-2 and TRBJ1-5; D unclear. The V end lost 5 bases, the J end lost 1 base, and 18 bases lay between the germline ends. Germline V gives CDR1 SGHTA, CDR2 FQGNSA. The CDR3 is 17 amino acids.

V gene TRBV6-2 or TRBV6-3 combines with J gene TRBJ2-5; 12 bases are a match to TRBD2. Per germline, CDR1 MNHEY and CDR2 SVGEGT. V trimming: 0 bases; J trimming: 2 bases; junction bases outside the gene matches: 1. This CDR3 region has 16 residues. The CDR3 coding sequence is TGTGCCAGCAGTTACTCGACTAGCGGGAGTCAAGAGACCCAGTACTTC. This translates into CASSYSTSGSQETQYF.

The chain uses TRBV20-1 and TRBJ2-6, with a weak D call TRBD2 (6 bases). The CDR3 loop spans 15 amino acids. V was pared by 1 base and J by 5 bases, with 12 bases between. CDR1 and CDR2 from the germline V gene are DFQATT and SNEGSKA (reference sequence). The DNA for the CDR3 is TGCAGTGCTAGAGGTAACGGACTAAGGGCCAACGTCCTGACTTTC. As protein: CSARGNGLRANVLTF.

The chain recombines TRBV3-1 with TRBJ2-5; the match to TRBD1 covers 7 bases. The germline CDR1 and CDR2 sequences are LGHDT and YNNKEL (reference sequence). The trim removed 5 bases at V and 5 bases at J, leaving 5 bases unmatched. The CDR3 loop spans 13 amino acids. CDR3 coding DNA: TGTGCCAGCAGCAAACAGGGGTTGGAGACCCAGTACTTC. It specifies CASSKQGLETQYF.

V is TRBV7-2 and J is TRBJ2-5; 7 positions agree with TRBD1. There are 15 residues in the CDR3. V lost 3 bases and J lost 5; bases outside the gene matches: 9. CDR1 SGHTA and CDR2 FQGNSA come from the germline V gene. The CDR3 DNA sequence: TGTGCCAGCAGCTTCAGATTGGACAGGAGCGAGACCCAGTACTTC. Protein: CASSFRLDRSETQYF.

In nucleotides, the CDR3 is TGCAGCGTCTCACAGGGGGTTGGGACTGAAGCTTTCTTT. Residues: CSVSQGVGTEAFF. The chain couples TRBV29-1 to TRBJ1-1; 8 nucleotides agree with TRBD1. J was trimmed by 5 bases and V by 6 bases; bases with no gene match: 8. The CDR3 runs 13 residues. In germline, CDR1 is SQVTM, CDR2 ANQGSEA.

The V call is TRBV7-9, the J call TRBJ1-2; the D gene is possibly TRBD1 (6 bases). Germline lookup yields CDR1 SEHNR and CDR2 FQNEAQ (reference sequence). The CDR3 has 15 residues. With 1 base removed from V and 6 bases from J, the gap between germline ends came to 15 bases. The CDR3 DNA reads TGTGCCAGCAGCTTAGATGGTGTGGGGGGCGATGGCTACACCTTC. Protein product: CASSLDGVGGDGYTF.